This T cell receptor beta chain is from a study of memory CD4+ T cells and cytomegalovirus serostatus (dated by TCRdb to the late 2010s). Regarding the study in general: The 35 or so healthy Belgian adults in the cohort included 9 who were CMV seropositive and 24 who were CMV seronegative. The study sequenced CD4+ memory TCRbeta repertoires of a Belgian cohort with known cytomegalovirus serostatus to replicate a published TCR-based CMV serostatus classifier.

With respect to this clone: Its antigen remains unidentified. No qualities accompany the bases; no much larger clone lies one base away.

Single viable CD3+CD4+CD8-CD45RO+ cells were sorted as memory CD4+ T cells on a FACSAria II. To determine CMV serostatus, a Roche Elecsys assay was used that detects serum IgG against CMV pp150, pp28, p38 and p52. After the samples were thawed, total CD4+ T cells were enriched through positive selection using CD4 magnetic microbeads. The samples came from a different study that was designed specifically to examine the CD4+ T cell memory repertoire. Peripheral blood mononuclear cells were isolated and cryopreserved following standard operating procedures; serum was stored at -80 °C. The staining relied on CD3-PerCP (BW264/56), CD4-APC (RPA-T4), CD45RO-PE (UCHT1) and CD8-Pacific Orange (3B5) antibodies, and Sytox blue was used to exclude non-viable cells. Reading from cysteine to phenylalanine, the CDR3 counts 14 amino acids. Only the CDR3 DNA is retained, 42 bases long and in frame from the first base. Sequences SNHLY (CDR1) and FYNNEI (CDR2) are obtained from the germline V gene. After removal of 6 bases from V and 2 bases from J, the junction retains 3 bases not matched to a gene.

Genomic DNA was extracted from sorted cells with the Quick-DNA Microprep Kit. TCRbeta DNA was amplified with the immunoSEQ hsTCRbeta kit following the manufacturer's protocol. An Illumina MiSeq instrument was used to sequence the TCRbeta libraries. The published analysis was carried out like this. Once out-of-frame sequences had been removed, some 2 million distinct TCRbeta sequences were left, which works out to an average of approximately 61,000 per individual. Two values were used to score each individual: the count of around 150 previously reported CMV-associated TCRbeta sequences and the total count of productive distinct TCRbeta sequences. A beta-binomial model was reimplemented in Python, and random forests from scikit-learn, run with default parameters, were trained on data from the US cohort. Classifier performance on the Belgian cohort was summarized as median AUC with percentile confidence intervals calculated over 10,000 bootstrap iterations. TCRdb re-hosts the immuneACCESS table, in-frame sequences only. Its copies lack some clones; in the studies checked, an unresolved V gene accounts for under half of them, and the cause for the rest is not known. V, J and clone size were drawn from that table, and D and trimming were deduced from the DNA. The sample table records 40,000 to 50,000 clones; around 78% of these occur just once. The top ten clonotypes cover approximately 0.97% of the sample.

Broader findings and caveats from the paper: CMV serostatus prediction reached a median bootstrapped AUC of approximately 0.95 with the original framework and 0.75 to 0.92 with a US-trained random forest. Only CD4+CD45RO+ memory cells were sequenced, in contrast to the original study, which included naive and memory CD4+ and CD8+ populations. Of 164 previously reported CMV-associated TCRbeta sequences, about 68 appeared in the CD4+ memory repertoires, each in one to five individuals. A median bootstrapped AUC of almost 0.96 with a 95% CI of 0.76-1.00 was achieved on the Belgian cohort by the original-framework classifier. The results were interpreted as suggesting that the CMV-associated TCR signature is largely present in the CD4+ memory repertoire.

The rearranged segments are TRBV2 and TRBJ1-4, and 7 bases in between align with TRBD1. Source material: memory CD4+ T cells from blood. This receptor was identified in an adult in good health and CMV-seronegative. The DNA reads as follows: TGTGCCAGCAGCCGAGGGGGCACTAATGAAAAACTGTTTTTT. Its translation reads: CASSRGGTNEKLFF. Reference TRBV2 and TRBJ1-4 proteins supply the regions before and after the CDR3; the full variable domain is: EPEVTQTPSHQVTQMGQEVILRCVPISNHLYFYWYRQILGQKVEFLVSFYNNEISEKSEIFDDQFSVERPDGSNFTLKIRSTKLEDSAMYFCASSRGGTNEKLFFGSGTQLSVL.